The clone carrying this TCR beta chain has a handful of counts. These data are taken from a study of CD8 T cells in ankylosing spondylitis. MiXCR, run by TCRdb on the 5' RACE reads, gives a single entry per CDR3 protein. The sample lists more than 110,000 distinct CDR3 sequences, roughly 8.4% seen once, with 7.3% in the top ten. CDR1 is LNHDA and CDR2 is SQIVND in the germline V gene (reference sequence). V was pared by 1 base and J by 6 bases, with 13 bases between. CDR3 length: 14 amino acids. The chain has TRBV19 and TRBJ2-7; D unclear. Sequencing was done on a sample of synovial fluid, either unsorted or a sorted T cell fraction (not recorded which). This sequence was found in a male donor with ankylosing spondylitis. DNA for the CDR3: TGTGCCAGTAGTATAGGAGCGTCATGGAGCGAGCAGTACTTC. This sequence encodes CASSIGASWSEQYF.